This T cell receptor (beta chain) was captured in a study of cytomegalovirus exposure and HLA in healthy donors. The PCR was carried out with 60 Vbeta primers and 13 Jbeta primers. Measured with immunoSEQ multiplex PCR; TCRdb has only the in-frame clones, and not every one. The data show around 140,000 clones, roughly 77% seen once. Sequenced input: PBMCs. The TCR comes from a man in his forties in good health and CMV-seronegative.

The CDR3 DNA is TGTGCCAGCAGCTGGAGGGGGGGCCGTAATGAGCAGTTCTTC. Translated, it gives CASSWRGGRNEQFF. The rearrangement uses TRBV5-6 and TRBJ2-1; possible D gene TRBD2, 7 bases. Trimming removed 3 bases at V and 7 bases at J, with 14 bases between. The V gene's germline CDR1 is SGHDT and CDR2 YYEEEE. CDR3 length: 14 amino acids.